The 13 T cell receptor beta chains listed next were all sequenced from one sample in a study of cytomegalovirus exposure and HLA in healthy donors. The PCR used 60 Vbeta and 13 Jbeta primers. The repertoire was sequenced with immunoSEQ multiplex PCR; TCRdb's copy has only in-frame clones and lacks some. The sample holds just over 200,000 clones. The sample comprised PBMCs. The receptors derive from a girl aged 2-10 years in good health and CMV-seropositive.

The V and J genes are TRBV5-1 and TRBJ2-5, with 7 bases that match TRBD1. V gave up 2 bases and J gave up 5 bases; unmatched junction bases: 6. Germline values: CDR1 SGHRS, CDR2 YFSETQ. The CDR3 length is 14 residues. DNA for the CDR3: TGCGCCAGCAGCTTTAAGGGGGCAGGGGAGACCCAGTACTTC. It translates to CASSFKGAGETQYF.

The rearrangement uses TRBV2 and TRBJ1-1, with TRBD1 as a possible D gene (5 bases). V was cut by 5 bases and J by 3 bases, with 19 bases left in between. The CDR3 runs 16 residues. CDR1 is SNHLY and CDR2 is FYNNEI in the germline V gene. The CDR3 spells CASSHKLQVGHTEAFF. The DNA of the CDR3 is TGTGCCAGCAGTCACAAACTACAGGTGGGTCACACTGAAGCTTTCTTT.

CDR3 loop: CAISEGTGWGTEAFF. CDR3 nucleotide sequence: TGTGCCATCAGTGAGGGGACAGGATGGGGTACTGAAGCTTTCTTT. The chain uses TRBV10-3 and TRBJ1-1; 8 nucleotides line up with TRBD1. This CDR3 has 15 amino acids. J was trimmed by 5 bases and V by 2 bases; bases with no gene match: 7. Germline-derived CDR1 and CDR2 are ENHRY and SYGVKD.

The rearrangement links TRBV7-6 to TRBJ2-7, with 7 bases matching TRBD1. The germline CDR1 and CDR2 sequences are SGHVS and FNYEAQ. CDR3 length: 14 amino acids. V was clipped by 5 bases and J by 4 bases; unmatched bases: 8. The chain's CDR3 is CASSPRDSGYEQYF. The CDR3, as DNA: TGTGCCAGCAGCCCCCGGGACAGCGGATACGAGCAGTACTTC.

The chain employs TRBV10-1 and TRBJ2-7, with 7 bases lining up with TRBD2. The CDR3 contains 15 residues. V shed 0 bases and J 0 bases; nucleotides not matched to a gene: 2. Germline-derived CDR1 and CDR2 are WNHNN and SYGVQD (reference sequence). CDR3 DNA sequence: TGCGCCAGCAGTGAGTCGCGCGGGAGCTCCTACGAGCAGTACTTC. It is translated as CASSESRGSSYEQYF.

The J gene is TRBJ1-5, the V gene TRBV27; D call uncertain. The CDR3 length is 14 residues. V lost 4 bases and J 1 base, leaving 8 bases between the germline ends. In germline, CDR1 is MNHEY, CDR2 SMNVEV (reference sequence). The CDR3 nucleotides read TGTGCCAGCAGTTCACGAGGGAGCAATCAGCCCCAGCATTTT. Translation: CASSSRGSNQPQHF.

This rearrangement joins TRBV9 to TRBJ2-1; 7 bases map to TRBD1. The germline CDR1 and CDR2 sequences are SGDLS and YYNGEE. The V segment lost 3 bases and the J segment 2 bases; nucleotides outside the gene matches: 8. This CDR3 spans 16 amino acids. CDR3 amino acids: CASSAQMGQTYNEQFF. The CDR3, as DNA: TGTGCCAGCAGCGCCCAGATGGGACAGACCTACAATGAGCAGTTCTTC. Full variable domain (remainder filled in from reference TRBV9 and TRBJ2-1): DSGVTQTPKHLITATGQRVTLRCSPRSGDLSVYWYQQSLDQGLQFLIQYYNGEERAKGNILERFSAQQFPDLHSELNLSSLELGDSALYFCASSAQMGQTYNEQFFGPGTRLTVL.

The chain is built from TRBV5-4 and TRBJ2-5, with a tentative D call TRBD1 (6 bases). The V gene's germline CDR1 is SGHNT and CDR2 YYREEE (reference sequence). The CDR3 consists of 14 residues. Trimming cost V 0 bases and J 4 bases, with 10 bases left between them. The CDR3 bases are TGTGCCAGCAGCTTGGTTGGGGGCGGAGAGACCCAGTACTTC. Amino acid sequence: CASSLVGGGETQYF.

The chain employs TRBV4-2 and TRBJ2-5; TRBD2 aligns across 7 bases. J gave up 1 base and V 1 base, and 6 bases lay outside the gene matches. This CDR3 is 16 amino acids long. CDR1 is LGHNA and CDR2 is YNFKEQ in the germline V gene. In DNA, the CDR3 is TGTGCCAGCAGCCAAGTTAAGCGGGGCTCCCAAGAGACCCAGTACTTC. It is translated as CASSQVKRGSQETQYF.

The chain joins TRBV18 to TRBJ2-3; no clear D. The CDR3 is 12 residues long. V shed 4 bases and J shed 2 bases, with 4 bases lying between them. The V gene's germline CDR1 is KGHSH and CDR2 LQKENI. CDR3 in amino acids: CASSLLTDTQYF. CDR3 in DNA: TGTGCCAGCTCACTACTCACAGATACGCAGTATTTT.

DNA of the CDR3: TGCGCCAGCAGCTTGGCAGCAGGGGGCTACGAGCAGTACTTC. Translated, it gives CASSLAAGGYEQYF. V usage is TRBV5-1 and J usage is TRBJ2-5; 7 bases agree with TRBD1. With the DNA end fitting TRBJ2-7 better, the J assignment may be wrong. Germline lookup yields CDR1 SGHRS and CDR2 YFSETQ. The CDR3 is 14 amino acids.

The chain combines TRBV19 with TRBJ1-5, with TRBD1 matching 7 bases. CDR1 is LNHDA, CDR2 SQIVND, per germline (reference sequence). This CDR3 is 15 amino acids long. The V segment lost 3 bases and the J segment 6 bases; nucleotides outside the gene matches: 8. CDR3 coding DNA: TGTGCCAGTAGTATGGGCACAGGGGTTCCTCAGCCCCAGCATTTT. Its protein product is CASSMGTGVPQPQHF.

The chain links TRBV5-4 to TRBJ2-7; a weak D match, TRBD1 (5 bases). V was shortened by 7 bases and J by 6 bases, with 26 bases between the two germline ends. This CDR3 comprises 16 residues. Germline loops: CDR1 SGHNT, CDR2 YYREEE (reference sequence). CDR3 in DNA: TGTGCCAGCGTTAAGATGCAGGGCCAACAACCCATCGAGCAGTACTTC. Its translation is CASVKMQGQQPIEQYF.